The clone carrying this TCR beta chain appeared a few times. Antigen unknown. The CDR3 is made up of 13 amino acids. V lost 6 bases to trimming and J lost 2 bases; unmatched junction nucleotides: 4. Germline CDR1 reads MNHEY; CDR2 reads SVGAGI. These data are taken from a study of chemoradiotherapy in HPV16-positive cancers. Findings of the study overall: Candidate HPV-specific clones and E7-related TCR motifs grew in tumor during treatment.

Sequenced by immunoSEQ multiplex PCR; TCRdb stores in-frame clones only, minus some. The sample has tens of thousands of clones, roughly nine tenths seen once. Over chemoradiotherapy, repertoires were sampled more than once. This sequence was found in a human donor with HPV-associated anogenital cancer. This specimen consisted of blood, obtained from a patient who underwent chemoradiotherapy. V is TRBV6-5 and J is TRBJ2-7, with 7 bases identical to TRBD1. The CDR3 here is CASRLQGAYEQYF. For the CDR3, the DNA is TGTGCCAGCAGGCTCCAGGGGGCCTACGAGCAGTACTTC.